This entry features one T cell receptor beta chain sequence. The method was immunoSEQ multiplex PCR; TCRdb's version includes in-frame clones alone and lacks a portion of them. The top ten clones hold over 7.5% of a sample with 120,000 or so clones, over 75% of them seen once. The data originate from a study of control samples from healthy donors and cancer patients. Material: blood. This TCR was sampled from a man aged 35 to 55 in good health.

The CDR3 sequence: CASSLGGGAWTDTQYF. In DNA form, the CDR3 reads TGTGCCAGCAGCTTAGGTGGGGGGGCTTGGACAGATACGCAGTATTTT. The V gene is TRBV11-2, the J gene TRBJ2-3, with a weak D call TRBD2 (7 bases). The germline V gene encodes CDR1 SGHAT and CDR2 FQNNGV. The CDR3 sequence is 16 residues long. Trimming left V 1 base short and J 3 bases short, with 14 bases between.